The present TCR beta chain was sequenced within a study of CD8 T cells in Susac syndrome. Random hexamers served to reverse transcribe about 0.5 to 1 ug RNA. TCR beta CDR3 was amplified by immunoSEQ multiplex PCR. This amplification extended across 54 Vbeta and 13 Jbeta segments. TCRdb re-called the immunoSEQ multiplex PCR reads through MiXCR, storing one row per CDR3 protein. The sample holds 100,000 to 150,000 distinct CDR3 sequences, 85% to 95% seen once. CD8+ and CD4+ T cells from blood underwent TCR beta sequencing, which was carried out in a high-throughput format. Stable or active relapsing-remitting multiple sclerosis, untreated and meeting revised McDonald criteria, defined the controls. With 4 bases removed from V and 0 bases from J, the gap between germline ends came to 9 bases. CDR1 LGHDT and CDR2 YNNKEL come from the germline V gene (reference sequence). There are 15 residues in the CDR3.

This TCR derives from a human donor with multiple sclerosis. The sequenced sample was CD4+ T cells from PBMCs. V usage is TRBV3-1 and J usage is TRBJ2-2; D tentatively reads TRBD1 or TRBD2 (5 bases each). Here the CDR3 DNA reads TGTGCCAGCAGCCTGGGACGGTCGAACACCGGGGAGCTGTTTTTT. It codes for CASSLGRSNTGELFF.